This T cell receptor (beta chain) came from a study of cytomegalovirus exposure and HLA in healthy donors. The study, taken as a whole, reports: Reported performance of the classifier showed diagnosis of cytomegalovirus status with high specificity and sensitivity. Across HLA loci, a later analysis found differing TCR association rates, with DRB1 most and HLA-C fewest. On later analysis, the bulk of CMV-associated TCR beta chains appeared to be HLA-restricted.

This clone was observed a handful of times. Antigen: not known. With 60 Vbeta and 13 Jbeta primers, the PCR was carried out. Clones were read by immunoSEQ multiplex PCR, and TCRdb kept only the in-frame ones, dropping some. Seen here are nearly 200,000 clones, about 76% observed once, and the top ten hold around 0.4%. Healthy bone marrow donors made up the donors. The sequenced material came from PBMCs. The TCR comes from a male donor in good health and CMV-seropositive.

CDR3: CASSVDGQGRYEQYF. In nucleotides, the CDR3 is TGTGCCAGCAGCGTAGACGGACAGGGGCGTTACGAGCAGTACTTC. The chain uses TRBV9 and TRBJ2-7; 9 bases are a match to TRBD1. Germline CDR1 SGDLS, CDR2 YYNGEE. The CDR3 spans 15 residues. V lost 0 bases and J lost 4; bases outside the gene matches: 5.